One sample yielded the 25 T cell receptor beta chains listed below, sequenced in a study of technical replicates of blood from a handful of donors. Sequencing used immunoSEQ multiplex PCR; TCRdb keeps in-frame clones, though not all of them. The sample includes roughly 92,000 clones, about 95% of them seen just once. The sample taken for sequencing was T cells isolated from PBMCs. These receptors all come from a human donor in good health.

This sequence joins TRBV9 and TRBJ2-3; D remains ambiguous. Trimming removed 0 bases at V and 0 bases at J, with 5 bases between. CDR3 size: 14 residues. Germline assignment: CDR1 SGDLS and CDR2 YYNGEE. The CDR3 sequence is CASSVALSTDTQYF. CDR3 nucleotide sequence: TGTGCCAGCAGCGTAGCGTTAAGCACAGATACGCAGTATTTT.

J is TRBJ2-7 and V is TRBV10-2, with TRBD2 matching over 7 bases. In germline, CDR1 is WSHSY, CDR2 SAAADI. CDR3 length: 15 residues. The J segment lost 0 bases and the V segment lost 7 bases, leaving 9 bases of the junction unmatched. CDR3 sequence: CASTSSGLGSYEQYF. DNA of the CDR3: TGCGCCAGCACCTCTAGCGGTTTGGGCTCCTACGAGCAGTACTTC.

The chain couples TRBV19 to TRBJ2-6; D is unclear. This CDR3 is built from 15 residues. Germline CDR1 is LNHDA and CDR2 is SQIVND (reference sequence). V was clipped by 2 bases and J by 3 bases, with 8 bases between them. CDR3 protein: CASSIQLNGANVLTF. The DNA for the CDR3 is TGTGCCAGTAGTATACAGTTGAATGGGGCCAACGTCCTGACTTTC.

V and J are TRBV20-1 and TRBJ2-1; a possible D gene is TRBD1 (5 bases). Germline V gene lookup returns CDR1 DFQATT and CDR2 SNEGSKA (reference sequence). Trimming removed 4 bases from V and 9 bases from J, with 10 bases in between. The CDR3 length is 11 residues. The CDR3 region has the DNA TGCAGTGCTACAGGGTCAGGTGAGCAGTTCTTC. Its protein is CSATGSGEQFF.

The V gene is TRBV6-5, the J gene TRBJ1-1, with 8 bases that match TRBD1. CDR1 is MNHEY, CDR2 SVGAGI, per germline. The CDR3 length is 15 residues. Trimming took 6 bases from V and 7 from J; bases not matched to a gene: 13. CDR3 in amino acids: CASSPTDRGWNEAFF. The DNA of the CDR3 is TGTGCCAGCAGCCCAACTGACAGGGGCTGGAATGAAGCTTTCTTT.

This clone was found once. The CDR3 is CASSLGPGSSYEQYF. In DNA form, the CDR3 reads TGTGCCAGCAGCCTAGGACCTGGGAGCTCCTACGAGCAGTACTTC. The V call is TRBV6-5, the J call TRBJ2-7; a weak D match, TRBD2 (5 bases). Trimming took off 6 bases at V and 0 bases at J, with 15 bases between the two ends. Germline loops: CDR1 MNHEY, CDR2 SVGAGI. This CDR3 region has 15 residues.

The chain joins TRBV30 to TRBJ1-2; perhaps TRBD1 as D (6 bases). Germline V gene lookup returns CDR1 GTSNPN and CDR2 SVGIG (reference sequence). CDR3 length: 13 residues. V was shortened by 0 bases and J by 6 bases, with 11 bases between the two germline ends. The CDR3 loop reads CAWSVGQGNGYTF. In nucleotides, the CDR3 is TGTGCCTGGAGTGTGGGTCAGGGGAATGGCTACACCTTC.

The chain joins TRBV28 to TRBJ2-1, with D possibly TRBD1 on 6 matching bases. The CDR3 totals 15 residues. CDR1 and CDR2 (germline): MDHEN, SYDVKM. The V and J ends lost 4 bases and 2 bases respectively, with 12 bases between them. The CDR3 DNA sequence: TGTGCCAGCAGTTCGTACAGGGTCGCCTACAATGAGCAGTTCTTC. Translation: CASSSYRVAYNEQFF.

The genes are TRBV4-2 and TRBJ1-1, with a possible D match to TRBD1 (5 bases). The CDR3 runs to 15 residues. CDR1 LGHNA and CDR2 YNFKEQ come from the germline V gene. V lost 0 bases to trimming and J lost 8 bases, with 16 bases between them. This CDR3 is CASSQEAGAGTEAFF. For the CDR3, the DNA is TGTGCCAGCAGCCAAGAAGCGGGAGCCGGGACGGAAGCTTTCTTT.

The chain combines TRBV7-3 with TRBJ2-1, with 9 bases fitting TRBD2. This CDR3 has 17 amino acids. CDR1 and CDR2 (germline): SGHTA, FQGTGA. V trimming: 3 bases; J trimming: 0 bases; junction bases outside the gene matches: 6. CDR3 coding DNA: TGTGCCAGCAGCTTCGAACCTAGCGGGACCTCCTACAATGAGCAGTTCTTC. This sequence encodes CASSFEPSGTSYNEQFF.

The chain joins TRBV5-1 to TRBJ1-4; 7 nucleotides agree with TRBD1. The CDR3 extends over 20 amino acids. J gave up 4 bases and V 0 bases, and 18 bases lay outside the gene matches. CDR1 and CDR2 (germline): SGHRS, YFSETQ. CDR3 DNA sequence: TGCGCCAGCAGCTTGGTACAGACACAGGACAGGAGGTCCTTTAATGAAAAACTGTTTTTT. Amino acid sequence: CASSLVQTQDRRSFNEKLFF.

CDR3 sequence: CASSQGTSGSRLSDNEQFF. CDR3 in DNA: TGCGCCAGCAGCCAAGGGACTAGCGGGAGTAGATTGAGCGACAATGAGCAGTTCTTC. This chain joins TRBV4-1 and TRBJ2-1, with 13 bases aligning to TRBD2. The CDR3 is 19 amino acids. The ends lost 1 base at V and 5 bases at J; junction bases unmatched: 11. Germline V gives CDR1 MGHRA, CDR2 YSYEKL.

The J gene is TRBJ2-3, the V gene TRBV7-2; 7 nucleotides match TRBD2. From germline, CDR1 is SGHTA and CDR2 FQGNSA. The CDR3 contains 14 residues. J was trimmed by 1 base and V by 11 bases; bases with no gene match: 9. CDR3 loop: CALGLGLRTDTQYF. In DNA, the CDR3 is TGTGCCTTAGGGTTGGGACTACGCACAGATACGCAGTATTTT.

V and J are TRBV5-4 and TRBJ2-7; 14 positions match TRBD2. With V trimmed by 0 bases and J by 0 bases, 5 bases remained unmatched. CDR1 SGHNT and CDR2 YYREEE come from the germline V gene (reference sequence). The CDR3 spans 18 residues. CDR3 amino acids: CASSLARTSGRYSYEQYF. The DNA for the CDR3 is TGTGCCAGCAGCTTGGCCAGGACTAGCGGGAGGTACTCCTACGAGCAGTACTTC.

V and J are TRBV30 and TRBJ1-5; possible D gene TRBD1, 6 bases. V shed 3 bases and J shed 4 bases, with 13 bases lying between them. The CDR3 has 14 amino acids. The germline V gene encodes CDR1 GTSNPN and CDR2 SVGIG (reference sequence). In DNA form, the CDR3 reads TGTGCCTGGAGGGGACCCGGGACAAATCAGCCCCAGCATTTT. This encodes CAWRGPGTNQPQHF.

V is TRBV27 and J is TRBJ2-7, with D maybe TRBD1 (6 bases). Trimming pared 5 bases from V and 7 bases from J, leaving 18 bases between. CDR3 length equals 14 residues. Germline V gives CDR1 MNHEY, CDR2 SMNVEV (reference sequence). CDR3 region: CASSNRVSAWEQYF. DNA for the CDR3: TGTGCCAGCAGTAACAGGGTGTCCGCTTGGGAGCAGTACTTC.

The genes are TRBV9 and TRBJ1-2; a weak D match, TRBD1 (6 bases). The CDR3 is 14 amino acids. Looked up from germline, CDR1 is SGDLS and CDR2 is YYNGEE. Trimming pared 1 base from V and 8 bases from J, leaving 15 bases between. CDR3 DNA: TGTGCCAGCAGCGTAAGTGGACAGAAAGTCGGCTACACCTTC. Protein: CASSVSGQKVGYTF.

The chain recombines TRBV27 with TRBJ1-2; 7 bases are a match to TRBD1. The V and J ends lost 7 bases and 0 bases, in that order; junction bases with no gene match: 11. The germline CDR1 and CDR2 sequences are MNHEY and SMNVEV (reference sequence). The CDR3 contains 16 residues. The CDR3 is CASTGSGQRANYGYTF. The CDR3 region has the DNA TGTGCCAGCACCGGATCGGGACAGCGGGCTAACTATGGCTACACCTTC.

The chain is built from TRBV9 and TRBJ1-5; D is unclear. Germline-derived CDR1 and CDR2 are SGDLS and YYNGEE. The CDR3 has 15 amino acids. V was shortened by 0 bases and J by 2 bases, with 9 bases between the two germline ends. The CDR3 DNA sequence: TGTGCCAGCAGCGTAGCCGGGGAGGGCAATCAGCCCCAGCATTTT. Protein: CASSVAGEGNQPQHF.

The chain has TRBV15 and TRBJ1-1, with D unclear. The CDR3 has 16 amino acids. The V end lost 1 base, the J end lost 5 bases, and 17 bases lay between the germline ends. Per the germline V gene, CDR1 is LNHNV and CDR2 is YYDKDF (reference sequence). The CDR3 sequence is CATSRAEGWLGTEAFF. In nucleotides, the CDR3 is TGTGCCACCAGCAGAGCGGAGGGATGGTTGGGGACTGAAGCTTTCTTT.

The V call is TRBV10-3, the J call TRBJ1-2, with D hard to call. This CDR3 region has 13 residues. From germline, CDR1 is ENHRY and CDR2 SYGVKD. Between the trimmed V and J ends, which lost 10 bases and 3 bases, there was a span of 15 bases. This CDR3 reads CATKDLGDYGYTF. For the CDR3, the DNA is TGTGCCACGAAGGACTTGGGTGACTATGGCTACACCTTC.

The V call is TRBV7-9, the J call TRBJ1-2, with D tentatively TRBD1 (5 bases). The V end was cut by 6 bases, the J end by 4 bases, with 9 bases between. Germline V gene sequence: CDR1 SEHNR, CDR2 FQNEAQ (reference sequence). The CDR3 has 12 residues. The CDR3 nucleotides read TGTGCCAGCAGACAGACAGCCTATGGCTACACCTTC. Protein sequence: CASRQTAYGYTF.

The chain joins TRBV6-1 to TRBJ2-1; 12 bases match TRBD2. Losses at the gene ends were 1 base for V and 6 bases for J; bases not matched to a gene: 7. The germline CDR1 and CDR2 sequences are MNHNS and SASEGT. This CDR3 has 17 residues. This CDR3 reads CASSEEKLAGGFNEQFF. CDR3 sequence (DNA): TGTGCCAGCAGTGAAGAAAAACTAGCGGGAGGTTTCAATGAGCAGTTCTTC.

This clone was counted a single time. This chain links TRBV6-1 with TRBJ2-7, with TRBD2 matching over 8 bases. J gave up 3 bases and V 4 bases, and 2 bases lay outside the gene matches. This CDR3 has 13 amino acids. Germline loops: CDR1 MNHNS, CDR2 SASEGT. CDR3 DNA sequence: TGTGCCAGCAGTGCAGCGGGAGACTACGAGCAGTACTTC. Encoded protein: CASSAAGDYEQYF.

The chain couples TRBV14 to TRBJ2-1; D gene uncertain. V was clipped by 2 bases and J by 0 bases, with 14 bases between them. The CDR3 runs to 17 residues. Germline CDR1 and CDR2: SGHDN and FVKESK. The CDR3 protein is CASSQSSEPSSYNEQFF. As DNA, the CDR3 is TGTGCCAGCAGCCAATCCTCTGAGCCTTCCTCCTACAATGAGCAGTTCTTC.